These 8 T cell receptor beta chains were sequenced from one sample in a study of technical replicates of blood from a few donors. TCRdb keeps only in-frame clones here, not all; method: immunoSEQ multiplex PCR. The sample has 60,000 to 70,000 clones; 75% to 90% are singletons. The sample comprised PBMCs. All receptors come from a human donor in good health. Some clones in this sample may be carry-over from other donors' samples.

V is TRBV4-3 and J is TRBJ1-4; tentatively, D is TRBD1 (6 bases). Trimming shortened V by 1 base and J by 3 bases, and 12 bases separated the two germline ends. CDR3 length: 16 residues. The germline V gene encodes CDR1 LGHNA and CDR2 YSLEER. CDR3 sequence (DNA): TGCGCCAGCAGCCAAGGTCTAGCAGGGGCTAATGAAAAACTGTTTTTT. Protein sequence: CASSQGLAGANEKLFF.

The CDR3 sequence is CASSRTLRHEKLFF. The DNA of the CDR3 is TGTGCCAGCAGTAGGACACTAAGGCATGAAAAACTGTTTTTT. The rearrangement links TRBV28 to TRBJ1-4, with D possibly TRBD1 on 5 matching bases. From germline, CDR1 is MDHEN and CDR2 SYDVKM. V was cut by 5 bases and J by 6 bases, with 13 bases left in between. CDR3 size: 14 residues. Supplemented by reference TRBV28 and TRBJ1-4, the full variable domain reads DVKVTQSSRYLVKRTGEKVFLECVQDMDHENMFWYRQDPGLGLRLIYFSYDVKMKEKGDIPEGYSVSREKKERFSLILESASTNQTSMYLCASSRTLRHEKLFFGSGTQLSVL.

The rearrangement links TRBV27 to TRBJ1-1; unclear D gene. Germline V gives CDR1 MNHEY, CDR2 SMNVEV (reference sequence). Trimming removed 4 bases at V and 10 bases at J, with 13 bases between. The CDR3 covers 12 residues. The CDR3: CASSSTGRGAFF. Written as DNA, the CDR3 is TGTGCCAGCAGTTCGACGGGAAGAGGAGCTTTCTTT.

V gene TRBV4-1 combines with J gene TRBJ2-3; 9 nucleotides agree with TRBD2. The CDR3 runs 18 residues. Germline CDR1 and CDR2: MGHRA and YSYEKL. J was trimmed by 3 bases and V by 0 bases; bases with no gene match: 10. The CDR3 spells CASSQENSASGVTDTQYF. The CDR3 coding sequence is TGCGCCAGCAGCCAAGAAAACTCTGCTAGCGGGGTAACAGATACGCAGTATTTT.

The chain has TRBV27 and TRBJ1-2, with a weak D call TRBD1 (6 bases). The germline gives CDR1 MNHEY, CDR2 SMNVEV (reference sequence). The CDR3 runs 13 residues. V was clipped by 7 bases and J by 4 bases, with 13 bases between them. CDR3 residues: CASKKGGIYGYTF. The CDR3 DNA follows: TGTGCCAGCAAAAAAGGGGGAATCTATGGCTACACCTTC.

The chain recombines TRBV4-2 with TRBJ2-6; a weak D match, TRBD2 (5 bases). Deletions cut 1 base from V and 0 bases from J, with 13 bases between. This CDR3 is built from 18 residues. From germline, CDR1 is LGHNA and CDR2 YNFKEQ. CDR3: CASSQVEAASSGANVLTF. The CDR3 region has the DNA TGTGCCAGCAGCCAAGTGGAGGCAGCGAGCTCTGGGGCCAACGTCCTGACTTTC.

The DNA for the CDR3 is TGTGCCAGCAGTTACGAGGGAGGCTACAACGAGCAGTACTTC. Its protein product is CASSYEGGYNEQYF. The chain carries TRBV6-6 and TRBJ2-7; a possible D gene is TRBD2 (6 bases). Germline V CDR1 and CDR2: MNHNY, SVGAGI (reference sequence). The CDR3 has 14 amino acids. Trimming took off 2 bases at V and 5 bases at J, with 13 bases between the two ends.

The V call is TRBV19, the J call TRBJ2-7; D uncertain. This CDR3 has 14 amino acids. V was trimmed by 5 bases and J by 1 base, leaving 12 bases between them. Germline-derived CDR1 and CDR2 are LNHDA and SQIVND (reference sequence). The CDR3 here is CASSGLGRSYEQYF. The CDR3 nucleotides read TGTGCCAGTAGTGGGCTGGGCCGTTCCTACGAGCAGTACTTC. Filled out from reference TRBV19 and TRBJ2-7, the complete variable domain reads DGGITQSPKYLFRKEGQNVTLSCEQNLNHDAMYWYRQDPGQGLRLIYYSQIVNDFQKGDIAEGYSVSREKKESFPLTVTSAQKNPTAFYLCASSGLGRSYEQYFGPGTRLTVT.